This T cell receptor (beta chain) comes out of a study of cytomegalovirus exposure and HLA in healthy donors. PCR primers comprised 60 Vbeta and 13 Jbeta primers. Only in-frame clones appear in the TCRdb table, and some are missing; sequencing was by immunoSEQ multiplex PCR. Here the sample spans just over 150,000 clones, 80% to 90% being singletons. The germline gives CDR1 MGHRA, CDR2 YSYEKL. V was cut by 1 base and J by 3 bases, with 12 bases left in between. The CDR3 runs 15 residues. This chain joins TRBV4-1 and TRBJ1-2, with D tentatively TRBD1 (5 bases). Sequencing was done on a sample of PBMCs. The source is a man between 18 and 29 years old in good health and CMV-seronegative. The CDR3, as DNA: TGCGCCAGCAGCCAAGTAGGGCAGGGCGACTATGGCTACACCTTC. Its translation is CASSQVGQGDYGYTF.